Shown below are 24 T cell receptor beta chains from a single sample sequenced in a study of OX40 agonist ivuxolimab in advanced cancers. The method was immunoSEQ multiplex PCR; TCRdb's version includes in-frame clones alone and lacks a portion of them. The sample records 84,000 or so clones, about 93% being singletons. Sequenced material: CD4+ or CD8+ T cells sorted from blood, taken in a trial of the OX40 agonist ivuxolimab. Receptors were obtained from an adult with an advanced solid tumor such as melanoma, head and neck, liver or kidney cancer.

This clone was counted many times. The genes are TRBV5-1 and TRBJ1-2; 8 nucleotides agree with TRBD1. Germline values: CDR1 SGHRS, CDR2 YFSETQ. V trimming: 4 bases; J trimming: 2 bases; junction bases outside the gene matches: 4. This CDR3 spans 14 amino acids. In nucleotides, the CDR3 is TGCGCCAGCAGCCCGGGACAGGTCAACTATGGCTACACCTTC. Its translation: CASSPGQVNYGYTF. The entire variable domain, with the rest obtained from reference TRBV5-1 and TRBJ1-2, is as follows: KAGVTQTPRYLIKTRGQQVTLSCSPISGHRSVSWYQQTPGQGLQFLFEYFSETQRNKGNFPGRFSGRQFSNSRSEMNVSTLELGDSALYLCASSPGQVNYGYTFGSGTRLTVV.

The CDR3 nucleotides read TGTGCCAGCAGCTTAGTGGGTTCGCACACTGAAGCTTTCTTT. Residues: CASSLVGSHTEAFF. V gene TRBV7-9 combines with J gene TRBJ1-1; D is undetermined. In germline, CDR1 is SEHNR, CDR2 FQNEAQ (reference sequence). V was cut by 1 base and J by 3 bases, with 9 bases left in between. The CDR3 has 14 residues.

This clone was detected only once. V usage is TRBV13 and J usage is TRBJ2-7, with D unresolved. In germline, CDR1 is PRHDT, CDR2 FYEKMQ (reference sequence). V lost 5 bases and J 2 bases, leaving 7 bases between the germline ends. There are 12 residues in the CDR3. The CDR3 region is CASSLRAYEQYF. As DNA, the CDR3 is TGTGCCAGCAGCCTCCGGGCCTACGAGCAGTACTTC.

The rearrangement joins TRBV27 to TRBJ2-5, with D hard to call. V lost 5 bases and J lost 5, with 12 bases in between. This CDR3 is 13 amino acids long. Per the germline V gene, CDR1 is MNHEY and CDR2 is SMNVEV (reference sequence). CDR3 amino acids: CASSTLIWETQYF. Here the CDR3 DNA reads TGTGCCAGCAGTACACTTATATGGGAGACCCAGTACTTC.

The CDR3 is CASSPGPRAGTDTQYF. DNA of the CDR3: TGCGCCAGCAGCCCGGGACCCCGGGCCGGCACAGATACGCAGTATTTT. The chain links TRBV4-3 to TRBJ2-3; the D gene could be TRBD1 or TRBD2 (5 bases each). The CDR3 runs to 16 residues. Germline V lookup: CDR1 LGHNA, CDR2 YSLEER. Trimming took 4 bases from V and 1 from J, leaving 15 bases between them.

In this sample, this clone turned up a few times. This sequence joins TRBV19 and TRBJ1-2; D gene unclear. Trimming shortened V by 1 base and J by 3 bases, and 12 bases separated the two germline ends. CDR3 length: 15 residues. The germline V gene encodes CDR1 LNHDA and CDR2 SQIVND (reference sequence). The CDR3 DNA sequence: TGTGCCAGTAGTATAGTCTCCGGGATGCACTATGGCTACACCTTC. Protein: CASSIVSGMHYGYTF.

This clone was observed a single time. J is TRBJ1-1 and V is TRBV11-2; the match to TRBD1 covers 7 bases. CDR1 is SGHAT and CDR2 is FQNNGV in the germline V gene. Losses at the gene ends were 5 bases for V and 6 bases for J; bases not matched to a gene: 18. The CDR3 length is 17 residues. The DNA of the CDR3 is TGTGCCAGCAGCCCTACAGGGACAGATGGGGGCTTAGCTGAAGCTTTCTTT. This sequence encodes CASSPTGTDGGLAEAFF.

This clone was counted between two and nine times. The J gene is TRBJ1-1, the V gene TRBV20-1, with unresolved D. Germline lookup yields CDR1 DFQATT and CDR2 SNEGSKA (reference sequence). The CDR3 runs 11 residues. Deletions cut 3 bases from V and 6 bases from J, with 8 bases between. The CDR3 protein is CSARVSAEAFF. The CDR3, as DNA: TGCAGTGCTAGGGTCTCAGCTGAAGCTTTCTTT.

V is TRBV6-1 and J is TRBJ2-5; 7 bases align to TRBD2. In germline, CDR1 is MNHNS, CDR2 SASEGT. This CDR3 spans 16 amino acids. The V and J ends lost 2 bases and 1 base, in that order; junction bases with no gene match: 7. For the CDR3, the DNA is TGTGCCAGCAGTGAAATCTCTAGCGGCCCCCAAGAGACCCAGTACTTC. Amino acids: CASSEISSGPQETQYF.

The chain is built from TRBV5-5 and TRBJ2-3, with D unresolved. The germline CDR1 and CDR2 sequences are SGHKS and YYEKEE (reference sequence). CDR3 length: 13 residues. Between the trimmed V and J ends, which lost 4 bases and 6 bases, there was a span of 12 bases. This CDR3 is CASSPGFSDTQYF. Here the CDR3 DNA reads TGTGCCAGCAGCCCGGGTTTCTCGGATACGCAGTATTTT.

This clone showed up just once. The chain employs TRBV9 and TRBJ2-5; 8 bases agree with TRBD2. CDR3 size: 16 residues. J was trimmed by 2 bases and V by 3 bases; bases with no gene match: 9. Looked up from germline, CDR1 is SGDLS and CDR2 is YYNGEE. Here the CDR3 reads CASSGPGGGVQETQYF. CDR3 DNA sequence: TGTGCCAGCAGCGGCCCCGGGGGGGGAGTACAAGAGACCCAGTACTTC.

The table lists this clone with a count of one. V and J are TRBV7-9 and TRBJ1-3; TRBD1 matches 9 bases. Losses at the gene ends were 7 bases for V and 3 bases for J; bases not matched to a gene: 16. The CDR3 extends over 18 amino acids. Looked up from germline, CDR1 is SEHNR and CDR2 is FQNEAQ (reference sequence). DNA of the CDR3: TGTGCCAGCACCTTGCAGGGGCACAGGGGGCGCGGTGGAAACACCATATATTTT. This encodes CASTLQGHRGRGGNTIYF.

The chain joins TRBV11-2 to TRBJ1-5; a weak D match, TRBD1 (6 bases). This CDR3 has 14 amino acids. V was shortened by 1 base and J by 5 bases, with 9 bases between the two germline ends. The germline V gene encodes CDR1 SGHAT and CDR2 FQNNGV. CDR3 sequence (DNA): TGTGCCAGCAGCTTAGTGGGGGCTGATCAGCCCCAGCATTTT. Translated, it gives CASSLVGADQPQHF.

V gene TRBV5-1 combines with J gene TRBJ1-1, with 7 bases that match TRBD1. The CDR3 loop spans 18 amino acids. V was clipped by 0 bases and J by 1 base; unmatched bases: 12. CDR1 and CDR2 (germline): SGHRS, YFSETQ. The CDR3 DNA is TGCGCCAGCAGCTTGGCGGGGACAGACCGACCCACGAACACTGAAGCTTTCTTT. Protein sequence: CASSLAGTDRPTNTEAFF.

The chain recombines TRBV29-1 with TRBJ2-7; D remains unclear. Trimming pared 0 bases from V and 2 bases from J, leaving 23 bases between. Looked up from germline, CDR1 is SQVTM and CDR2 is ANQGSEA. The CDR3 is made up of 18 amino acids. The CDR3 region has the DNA TGCAGCGTTGAAGATCTGAGAATTAAGAACTCTGGGGCCTACGAGCAGTACTTC. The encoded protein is CSVEDLRIKNSGAYEQYF.

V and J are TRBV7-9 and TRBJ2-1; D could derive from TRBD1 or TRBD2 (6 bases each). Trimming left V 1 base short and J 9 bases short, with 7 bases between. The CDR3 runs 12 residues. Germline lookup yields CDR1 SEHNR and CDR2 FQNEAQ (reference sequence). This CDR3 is CASSLEGGEQFF. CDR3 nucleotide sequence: TGTGCCAGCAGCTTAGAGGGGGGTGAGCAGTTCTTC.

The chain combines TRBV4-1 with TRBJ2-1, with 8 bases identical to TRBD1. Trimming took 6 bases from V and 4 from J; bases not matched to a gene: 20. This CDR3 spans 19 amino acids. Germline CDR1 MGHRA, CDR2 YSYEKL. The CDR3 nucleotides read TGCGCCAGCAGACTCGAAGGACAGGGCATGGGTACCGCGTACAATGAGCAGTTCTTC. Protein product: CASRLEGQGMGTAYNEQFF.

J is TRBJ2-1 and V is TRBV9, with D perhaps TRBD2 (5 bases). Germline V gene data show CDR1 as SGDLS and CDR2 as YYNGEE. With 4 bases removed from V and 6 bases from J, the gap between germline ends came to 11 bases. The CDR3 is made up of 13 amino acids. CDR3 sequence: CASSPWTSNEQFF. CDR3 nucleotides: TGTGCCAGCAGCCCATGGACTTCCAATGAGCAGTTCTTC.

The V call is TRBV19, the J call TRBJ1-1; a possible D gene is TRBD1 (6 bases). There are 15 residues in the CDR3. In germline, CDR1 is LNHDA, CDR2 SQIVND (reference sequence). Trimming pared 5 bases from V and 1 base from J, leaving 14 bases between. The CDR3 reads CASSSNRVPNTEAFF. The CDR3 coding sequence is TGTGCCAGTAGTTCCAACAGGGTTCCGAACACTGAAGCTTTCTTT.

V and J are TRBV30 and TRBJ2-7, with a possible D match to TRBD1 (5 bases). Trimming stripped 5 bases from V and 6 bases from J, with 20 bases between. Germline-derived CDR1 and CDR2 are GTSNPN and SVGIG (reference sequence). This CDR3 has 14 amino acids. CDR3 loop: CAWGIGAGIGEQYF. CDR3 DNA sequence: TGTGCCTGGGGAATAGGGGCTGGGATTGGCGAGCAGTACTTC.

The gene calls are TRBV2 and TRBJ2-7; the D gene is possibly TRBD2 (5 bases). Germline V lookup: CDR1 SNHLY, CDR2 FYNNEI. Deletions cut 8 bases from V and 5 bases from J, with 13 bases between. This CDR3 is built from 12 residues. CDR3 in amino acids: CASSIRRNEQYF. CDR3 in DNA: TGTGCCAGCTCTATCCGGAGGAACGAGCAGTACTTC.

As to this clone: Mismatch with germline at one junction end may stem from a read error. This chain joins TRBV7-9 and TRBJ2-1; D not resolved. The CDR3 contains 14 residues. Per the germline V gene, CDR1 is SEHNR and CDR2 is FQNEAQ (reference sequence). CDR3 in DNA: TGTGCCAGCAGCTTCGAAGGCTCCCACAATGAGCAGTTCTTC. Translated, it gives CASSFEGSHNEQFF.

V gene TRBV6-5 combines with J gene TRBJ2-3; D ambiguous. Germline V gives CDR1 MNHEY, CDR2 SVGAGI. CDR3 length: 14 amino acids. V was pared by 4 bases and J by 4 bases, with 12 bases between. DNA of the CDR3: TGTGCCAGCAGTTTTTCCGGGTTGCCAGATACGCAGTATTTT. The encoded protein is CASSFSGLPDTQYF.

The CDR3 sequence: CASSPDSSYEQYF. In DNA, the CDR3 is TGTGCCAGCAGCCCGGACAGCTCCTACGAGCAGTACTTC. The genes are TRBV11-2 and TRBJ2-7, with D possibly matching TRBD1 (6 bases). The V and J ends lost 5 bases and 0 bases respectively, with 8 bases between them. Germline V CDR1 and CDR2: SGHAT, FQNNGV. There are 13 residues in the CDR3.